This T cell receptor beta chain was recovered during a study of tumor and adjacent non-tumor tissue in lung cancer (dated by TCRdb to the late 2010s). At the level of the whole study: Patients with adenocarcinoma (about 12), squamous cell carcinoma (2) and small cell lung cancer (1) were included in the cohort. The 15 enrolled patients, of whom approximately ten were men and 5 were women, were aged about 31 to 85 years and were diagnosed with TNM stage I to III disease. In total, sequencing yielded approximately 130,000,000 productive TCRbeta reads, which works out to an average of roughly 4.2 million reads per sample. The study compared bulk TCRbeta repertoires between lung tumor tissue and matched distant non-tumor lung tissue from over 13 lung cancer patients. For each patient, one tumor sample and one normal lung sample were taken, giving approximately 29 paired specimens that underwent TCRbeta CDR3 sequencing. Results the study describes overall, beyond this receptor: The cohort had only about 15 patients, and the authors noted that larger samples and more detailed clinical data are needed. Tumor tissue showed significantly greater TCR diversity (inverse Simpson) than normal lung tissue (about 410 vs 180, P = 0.0075, Mann-Whitney U test). The top 100 clones made up a significantly larger cumulative share of the repertoire in normal lung than in tumor tissue. Peripheral blood was not sequenced, so blood TCRbeta repertoires were not examined in the lung cancer patients of the study. Neither the sequencing platform nor unique molecular identifiers are named or mentioned anywhere in the methods. TCR diversity was significantly higher in younger patients, and greater tumor TCR diversity was associated with shorter overall survival and shorter disease-free survival.

The CDR3 measures 16 amino acids from cysteine to phenylalanine. The only DNA kept is the CDR3, 48 bases in frame from the first base. Sequences MGHRA (CDR1) and YSYEKL (CDR2) are obtained from the germline V gene. The junction shows trimming of 0 bases on V and 9 bases on J, plus 21 bases between the germline ends. On this clonotype itself: The clone's antigen remains unknown. Per-base quality was not reported, and no clone a single base away is much larger than it.

Bulk unsorted tissue served as the source for RNA extraction, and RNA quality was assessed using a NanoDrop ND-1000 and an Agilent 2100. Newly diagnosed lung cancer patients without prior chemotherapy who had been admitted for thoracic surgery in China between August and November 2014 were enrolled as donors. The study excluded patients who had received radiotherapy or chemotherapy before or who had another cancer at the same time. Pieces of surgical tissue measuring 1-2 cm3 were kept in RNAlater solution and held at -80 degrees C until needed. Preparation of the library involved multiplex PCR. The reads were generated on an Illumina HiSeq 2500. TCRbeta libraries were built by three rounds of nested PCR using primers (Table S4), following protocols modified from ARM-PCR. Before sequencing, PCR products in the 200-500 bp range were cut out of the gel and cleaned up using the QIAquick gel extraction kit. Per the authors' processing: Trimmomatic was used to clean the reads, FLASH merged the cleaned reads into complete CDR3 sequences, and MiTCR assigned the sequences to V(D)J germline segments. VDJtools was used to compute clonal diversity as the inverse Simpson's index. A read counted as productive if the sequence was in-frame and lacked a premature stop codon. The raw public reads went through TCRdb reprocessing: fastp at Q25, MiXCR clone calling, in-frame beta chains kept. Duplicate CDR3 protein sequences are folded into a single record with the most common DNA and genes. These V and J calls are TCRdb output, not the study's own analysis. This sample is represented by roughly 67,000 distinct CDR3 sequences; just under 60% of them were singletons. Together, the top ten hold roughly a fifth of the sample.

The chain links TRBV4-1 with TRBJ2-7, with an unclear D gene assignment. This receptor was identified in a man between 50 and 59 years old with non-small cell lung cancer. The source material was lung tumor tissue. CDR3 reads: CASSQEWTEIGLVQYF. The sequence in DNA is TGCGCCAGCAGCCAAGAATGGACCGAGATAGGGCTCGTGCAGTACTTC.